This T cell receptor beta chain was sequenced in a study of blood T cell repertoires in COVID-19. V lost 2 bases and J lost 7, with 8 bases in between. Germline V gene sequence: CDR1 MNHEY, CDR2 SMNVEV (reference sequence). The CDR3 runs 12 residues. Original analysis: The authors estimated nucleated cell counts from reference gene primer amplification. This table comes from immunoSEQ multiplex PCR, and its TCRdb copy is limited to in-frame clones, with some not included. For V, J and clone size, that table is used; D and trimming come from the DNA. The sample has some 240,000 clones, roughly 84% seen once.

This chain uses TRBV27 with TRBJ2-5, with D perhaps matching TRBD2 (5 bases). The TCR originated in a woman in her thirties or forties who had recovered from COVID-19. Sequencing was done on a sample of peripheral blood. CDR3 sequence (DNA): TGTGCCAGCAGTTTACCCCGGGGGACCCAGTACTTC. Its protein is CASSLPRGTQYF.